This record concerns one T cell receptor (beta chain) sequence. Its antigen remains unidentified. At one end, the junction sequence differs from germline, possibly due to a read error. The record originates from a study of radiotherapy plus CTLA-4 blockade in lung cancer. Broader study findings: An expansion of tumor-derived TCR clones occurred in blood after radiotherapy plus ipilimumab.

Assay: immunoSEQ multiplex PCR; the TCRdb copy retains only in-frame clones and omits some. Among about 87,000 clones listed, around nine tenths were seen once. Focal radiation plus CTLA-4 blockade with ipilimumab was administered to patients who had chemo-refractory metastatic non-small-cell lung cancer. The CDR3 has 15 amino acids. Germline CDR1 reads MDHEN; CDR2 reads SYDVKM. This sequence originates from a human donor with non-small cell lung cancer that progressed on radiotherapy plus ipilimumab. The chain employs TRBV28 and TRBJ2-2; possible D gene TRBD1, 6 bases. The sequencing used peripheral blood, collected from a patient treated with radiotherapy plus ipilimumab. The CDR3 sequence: CASSSPLTGSGVLFF. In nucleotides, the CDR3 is TGTGCCAGCAGTTCCCCCCTCACAGGGTCCGGGGTGCTGTTTTTT.